These 27 T cell receptor beta chains originate from one sample sequenced in a study of blood T cell repertoires in COVID-19. Profiled with immunoSEQ multiplex PCR; TCRdb holds only in-frame clones, not every one. The sample lists roughly 130,000 clones, 88% occurring once. Input material: peripheral blood. These receptors were taken from a man between 60 and 75 years old with active or convalescent COVID-19.

V and J are TRBV6-1 and TRBJ1-1; D possibly corresponds to TRBD1 (6 bases). The CDR3 contains 11 residues. The germline gives CDR1 MNHNS, CDR2 SASEGT. The V end lost 2 bases, the J end lost 8 bases, and 6 bases lay between the germline ends. In DNA, the CDR3 is TGTGCCAGCAGTGAAAGGGGGGAAGCTTTCTTT. Its translation is CASSERGEAFF.

This sequence joins TRBV15 and TRBJ1-6, with D hard to call. Trimming took off 0 bases at V and 6 bases at J, with 9 bases between the two ends. There are 15 residues in the CDR3. Germline assignment: CDR1 LNHNV and CDR2 YYDKDF (reference sequence). CDR3 loop: CATSREAGLNSPLHF. The CDR3 DNA reads as TGTGCCACCAGCAGAGAGGCAGGACTTAATTCACCCCTCCACTTT.

This chain joins TRBV29-1 and TRBJ2-5, with TRBD1 matching 8 bases. The length of the CDR3 is 15 residues. After removal of 6 bases from V and 5 bases from J, the junction contained 14 bases not matched to a gene. CDR1 and CDR2 (germline): SQVTM, ANQGSEA. The CDR3 DNA follows: TGCAGCGTCGAACGAGACAGGGGAGCTTTGGAGACCCAGTACTTC. Translation: CSVERDRGALETQYF.

V and J are TRBV6-5 and TRBJ2-3; 7 positions agree with TRBD2. CDR1 and CDR2 (germline): MNHEY, SVGAGI. The trim removed 0 bases at V and 0 bases at J, leaving 3 bases unmatched. The CDR3 consists of 16 residues. CDR3 DNA: TGTGCCAGCAGTTACTCACCTAGCGGCAGCACAGATACGCAGTATTTT. Translating it yields CASSYSPSGSTDTQYF.

This clone is a singleton in its sample. The rearrangement uses TRBV19 and TRBJ2-1; TRBD2 matches 12 bases. V gave up 8 bases and J gave up 7 bases; unmatched junction bases: 3. The CDR3 is 13 residues long. CDR1 LNHDA and CDR2 SQIVND come from the germline V gene (reference sequence). The CDR3: CASSTSGSNEQFF. The CDR3 DNA sequence: TGTGCCAGTTCGACTAGCGGGAGTAATGAGCAGTTCTTC.

The V gene is TRBV19, the J gene TRBJ2-5, with TRBD1 matching 12 bases. The germline V gene encodes CDR1 LNHDA and CDR2 SQIVND (reference sequence). This CDR3 is 17 amino acids long. Losses at the gene ends were 4 bases for V and 4 bases for J; bases not matched to a gene: 10. CDR3 sequence (DNA): TGTGCCAGTAGTAACATCCTCCGGGACAGGGGGCTAGAGACCCAGTACTTC. Its protein product is CASSNILRDRGLETQYF.

This clone showed up just a few times. The rearrangement links TRBV5-1 to TRBJ2-7; 8 nucleotides match TRBD1. With V trimmed by 6 bases and J by 7 bases, 15 bases remained unmatched. Germline V CDR1 and CDR2: SGHRS, YFSETQ. There are 15 residues in the CDR3. Written as DNA, the CDR3 is TGCGCCAGCAAAGGTACAGGGGGATTCCTAGGGGAGCAGTACTTC. Its protein product is CASKGTGGFLGEQYF.

The chain links TRBV24-1 to TRBJ1-3; TRBD1 agrees at 9 bases. Unmatched junction bases numbered 6, after V lost 2 bases and J lost 2 bases. The V gene's germline CDR1 is KGHDR and CDR2 SFDVKD. The CDR3 runs 17 residues. The CDR3 spells CATSDSPRTGAGNTIYF. The CDR3 nucleotides read TGTGCCACCAGTGATTCCCCACGGACAGGGGCTGGAAACACCATATATTTT.

The chain employs TRBV5-5 and TRBJ1-4; perhaps TRBD1 as D (6 bases). The germline gives CDR1 SGHKS, CDR2 YYEKEE (reference sequence). Trimming cost V 1 base and J 8 bases, with 12 bases left between them. The CDR3 has 14 residues. The CDR3 loop reads CASSLIQGQEKLFF. For the CDR3, the DNA is TGTGCCAGCAGCTTGATCCAGGGGCAGGAAAAACTGTTTTTT.

The rearrangement links TRBV2 to TRBJ1-3; D is unclear. With 7 bases removed from V and 1 base from J, the gap between germline ends came to 11 bases. Germline CDR1 and CDR2: SNHLY and FYNNEI. The CDR3 consists of 14 residues. CDR3: CASTEDLSGNTIYF. The CDR3 nucleotides read TGTGCCAGCACCGAGGACTTGTCTGGAAACACCATATATTTT.

The V and J genes are TRBV28 and TRBJ1-5; D unresolved. CDR1 and CDR2 (germline): MDHEN, SYDVKM. Trimming stripped 6 bases from V and 1 base from J, with 16 bases between. This CDR3 contains 16 residues. The CDR3 reads CASSLPGIGSNQPQHF. The CDR3 DNA reads as TGTGCCAGCAGCCTTCCGGGGATTGGGAGCAATCAGCCCCAGCATTTT.

The V gene is TRBV27, the J gene TRBJ2-1; maybe TRBD1 (7 bases). Trimming took 2 bases from V and 5 from J, leaving 13 bases between them. The CDR3 length is 15 residues. Germline CDR1 reads MNHEY; CDR2 reads SMNVEV (reference sequence). The CDR3 DNA reads TGTGCCAGCAGTTTAAGGTCAGGGGGGCACAATGAGCAGTTCTTC. Amino acids: CASSLRSGGHNEQFF.

About this clone itself: The identical CDR3 is also encoded by other nucleotide sequences in the sample. The V gene is TRBV6-1, the J gene TRBJ2-5, with 7 bases matching TRBD1. This CDR3 is 14 amino acids long. V dropped 1 base and J dropped 5; count of bases not matched to a gene: 4. Germline-derived CDR1 and CDR2 are MNHNS and SASEGT. CDR3 sequence reads: CASSEGTGWETQYF. CDR3 in DNA: TGTGCCAGCAGTGAAGGGACAGGCTGGGAGACCCAGTACTTC.

This chain uses TRBV5-4 with TRBJ1-1; D unresolved. The germline CDR1 and CDR2 sequences are SGHNT and YYREEE (reference sequence). V gave up 4 bases and J gave up 1 base, with 8 bases separating them. The CDR3 loop spans 13 amino acids. For the CDR3, the DNA is TGTGCCAGCAGCCTTAGAGGGAACACTGAAGCTTTCTTT. Its translation is CASSLRGNTEAFF.

The chain links TRBV5-4 to TRBJ1-4, with 12 bases that match TRBD1. The trim removed 4 bases at V and 8 bases at J, leaving 9 bases unmatched. This CDR3 is 16 amino acids long. CDR1 and CDR2 (germline): SGHNT, YYREEE (reference sequence). CDR3 residues: CASSPGQGAVGEKLFF. CDR3 nucleotides: TGTGCCAGCAGCCCGGGACAGGGGGCGGTGGGAGAAAAACTGTTTTTT.

CDR3 DNA sequence: TGTGCCAGTAGTTCAAGGGGGCCTGCCAAAAACATTCAGTACTTC. This translates into CASSSRGPAKNIQYF. The rearrangement joins TRBV19 to TRBJ2-4; 7 bases are a match to TRBD1. CDR1 LNHDA and CDR2 SQIVND come from the germline V gene (reference sequence). V was pared by 5 bases and J by 1 base, with 5 bases of the junction left unmatched. The CDR3 consists of 15 residues.

Notes on this clone: Different DNA sequences within this sample yield the same CDR3. The rearrangement links TRBV5-6 to TRBJ2-7; weak D call: TRBD2 (6 bases). The CDR3 runs 12 residues. V lost 0 bases and J 7 bases, leaving 8 bases between the germline ends. Germline CDR1 SGHDT, CDR2 YYEEEE. This CDR3 is CASSLGGGEQYF. The CDR3 nucleotides are TGTGCCAGCAGCTTGGGTGGGGGGGAGCAGTACTTC.

This clone was counted a single time. This chain uses TRBV15 with TRBJ2-3, with 11 positions matching TRBD2. In germline, CDR1 is LNHNV, CDR2 YYDKDF (reference sequence). V shed 5 bases and J 0 bases; nucleotides not matched to a gene: 7. The CDR3 totals 17 residues. CDR3 DNA sequence: TGTGCCACCAGCTCTTCCGGGACTAGCGGAAGCACAGATACGCAGTATTTT. Amino acids: CATSSSGTSGSTDTQYF.

The chain joins TRBV10-2 to TRBJ2-7; TRBD1 is a possible D gene (6 bases). From germline, CDR1 is WSHSY and CDR2 SAAADI. Deletions cut 5 bases from V and 6 bases from J, with 17 bases between. The CDR3 runs 14 residues. Written as DNA, the CDR3 is TGCGCCAGCAGTTCACAGGGCCCTGCTCGCGAGCAGTACTTC. Its translation: CASSSQGPAREQYF.

The V and J genes are TRBV4-1 and TRBJ2-7, with 11 bases lining up with TRBD2. This CDR3 has 15 amino acids. The V segment lost 2 bases and the J segment 2 bases; nucleotides outside the gene matches: 2. Germline loops: CDR1 MGHRA, CDR2 YSYEKL. The CDR3 bases are TGCGCCAGCAGCCAAACTAGCGGGAGTGCCTACGAGCAGTACTTC. Encoded protein: CASSQTSGSAYEQYF.

The chain couples TRBV30 to TRBJ2-1, with D perhaps matching TRBD1 (5 bases). The CDR3 covers 13 residues. V was shortened by 4 bases and J by 2 bases, with 9 bases between the two germline ends. Germline V gene data show CDR1 as GTSNPN and CDR2 as SVGIG (reference sequence). CDR3 nucleotide sequence: TGTGCCTGGACAGGGAATACCTACAATGAGCAGTTCTTC. The encoded protein is CAWTGNTYNEQFF.

The chain is built from TRBV15 and TRBJ2-7; the D gene is possibly TRBD1 (5 bases). The V end was cut by 1 base, the J end by 6 bases, with 13 bases between. Germline CDR1 LNHNV, CDR2 YYDKDF (reference sequence). The CDR3 has 14 amino acids. CDR3 in amino acids: CATSRGGRASEQYF. In DNA form, the CDR3 reads TGTGCCACCAGCAGAGGTGGCAGGGCCTCCGAGCAGTACTTC.

A word on this clone: In the same sample, other DNA sequences code for this CDR3. The rearrangement uses TRBV27 and TRBJ1-5; tentatively, D is TRBD1 (6 bases). The CDR3 spans 15 residues. The germline V gene has CDR1 MNHEY and CDR2 SMNVEV (reference sequence). Trimming left V 7 bases short and J 3 bases short, with 16 bases between. The CDR3 nucleotides are TGTGCCAGCAAGGGGGGGCAGAGGGACAATCAGCCCCAGCATTTT. This encodes CASKGGQRDNQPQHF.

This clone was counted many times. The chain is built from TRBV2 and TRBJ2-7, with a tentative D call TRBD2 (6 bases). Germline CDR1 is SNHLY and CDR2 is FYNNEI. Between the trimmed V and J ends, which lost 6 bases and 7 bases, there was a span of 16 bases. There are 13 residues in the CDR3. The CDR3 loop is CASSVTSAGEQYF. For the CDR3, the DNA is TGTGCCAGCAGCGTCACCTCTGCGGGGGAGCAGTACTTC.

The CDR3 bases are TGTGCCAGCAGCTTATACAGGGTGTACACTGAAGCTTTCTTT. This sequence encodes CASSLYRVYTEAFF. The chain is built from TRBV13 and TRBJ1-1; TRBD1 might be the D (6 bases). Deletions cut 2 bases from V and 3 bases from J, with 10 bases between. CDR3 length: 14 amino acids. Germline-derived CDR1 and CDR2 are PRHDT and FYEKMQ (reference sequence).

The chain carries TRBV29-1 and TRBJ2-7; no definite D call. Per the germline V gene, CDR1 is SQVTM and CDR2 is ANQGSEA. This CDR3 has 12 amino acids. The germline V and J ends were trimmed by 7 bases and 7 bases, with 17 bases remaining between them. CDR3 sequence (DNA): TGCAGCGGACGTGTCACGGTGGAGGAGCAGTACTTC. Its protein is CSGRVTVEEQYF.

J is TRBJ2-7 and V is TRBV28; D might be TRBD1 (7 bases). With 3 bases removed from V and 3 bases from J, the gap between germline ends came to 9 bases. CDR3 length equals 13 residues. From germline, CDR1 is MDHEN and CDR2 SYDVKM. CDR3: CASSLQGGYEQYF. The CDR3 DNA sequence: TGTGCCAGCAGTTTGCAGGGGGGCTACGAGCAGTACTTC.